Following are 26 T cell receptor beta chains from one sample sequenced in a study of radiation and T cells in renal cell carcinoma. Clones were read by immunoSEQ multiplex PCR, and TCRdb kept only the in-frame ones, dropping some. Altogether fewer than 150,000 clones are present, about 88% being singletons, with the ten largest covering 5% to 6%. Time point of the sample: blood 2 weeks post-SBRT. Sample treatment: 15 Gy SBRT to primary tumor, nephrectomy 4 weeks later. Here the sequenced sample was blood, taken from a patient whose treatment included radiotherapy and nephrectomy. All receptors come from a woman aged 65 to 85 with renal cell carcinoma.

This clone was seen a single time. The chain couples TRBV30 to TRBJ1-6; a weak D match, TRBD1 (5 bases). V dropped 2 bases and J dropped 7 bases, with 9 bases sitting between them. Germline V gives CDR1 GTSNPN, CDR2 SVGIG (reference sequence). CDR3 length: 13 residues. DNA of the CDR3: TGTGCCTGGAGTAAGGACACCAATTCACCCCTCCACTTT. Translation gives CAWSKDTNSPLHF.

This clone has just one count. Different DNA sequences within this sample yield the same CDR3. The chain recombines TRBV5-1 with TRBJ2-5; 7 bases are a match to TRBD2. CDR1 SGHRS and CDR2 YFSETQ come from the germline V gene. The V and J ends lost 0 bases and 5 bases, in that order; junction bases with no gene match: 1. The CDR3 is 13 residues long. CDR3 sequence: CASSLDSGETQYF. Here the CDR3 DNA reads TGCGCCAGCAGCTTGGATAGCGGGGAGACCCAGTACTTC.

The chain recombines TRBV27 with TRBJ2-7, with a weak D call TRBD2 (6 bases). The germline gives CDR1 MNHEY, CDR2 SMNVEV (reference sequence). Trimming cost V 0 bases and J 2 bases, with 11 bases left between them. This CDR3 spans 15 amino acids. In nucleotides, the CDR3 is TGTGCCAGCAGTTTATCGCGGGGAAAGGCCTACGAGCAGTACTTC. This gives the protein CASSLSRGKAYEQYF.

V gene TRBV30 combines with J gene TRBJ1-3; 9 bases line up with TRBD1. This CDR3 has 13 residues. Trimming took 5 bases from V and 4 from J; bases not matched to a gene: 3. Germline assignment: CDR1 GTSNPN and CDR2 SVGIG (reference sequence). CDR3 sequence: CAWSGTGGNTIYF. The CDR3 DNA reads TGTGCCTGGTCCGGGACAGGGGGAAACACCATATATTTT.

The rearrangement links TRBV7-9 to TRBJ2-3, with 14 bases lining up with TRBD2. The CDR3 runs to 17 residues. The V segment lost 5 bases and the J segment 5 bases; nucleotides outside the gene matches: 9. Looked up from germline, CDR1 is SEHNR and CDR2 is FQNEAQ (reference sequence). The CDR3 reads CASSKGLAGAPLDTQYF. The DNA for the CDR3 is TGTGCCAGCAGCAAGGGACTAGCGGGGGCCCCCTTAGATACGCAGTATTTT. Supplemented by reference TRBV7-9 and TRBJ2-3, the full variable domain reads DTGVSQNPRHKITKRGQNVTFRCDPISEHNRLYWYRQTLGQGPEFLTYFQNEAQLEKSRLLSDRFSAERPKGSFSTLEIQRTEQGDSAMYLCASSKGLAGAPLDTQYFGPGTRLTVL.

The DNA of the CDR3 is TGTGCCAGCGTACGACAGGGGGAGGCCGGCGAGCAGTACTTC. It translates to CASVRQGEAGEQYF. The rearrangement joins TRBV28 to TRBJ2-7; 9 bases map to TRBD1. Unmatched junction bases numbered 11, after V lost 8 bases and J lost 6 bases. The CDR3 sequence is 14 residues long. In germline, CDR1 is MDHEN, CDR2 SYDVKM.

CDR3 amino acids: CASSLLSRETQPQHF. CDR3 nucleotide sequence: TGTGCCAGCAGCTTACTCTCCAGGGAGACCCAGCCCCAGCATTTT. J is TRBJ1-5 and V is TRBV5-6; a weak D match, TRBD1 (5 bases). Trimming pared 2 bases from V and 7 bases from J, leaving 16 bases between. Germline V gene lookup returns CDR1 SGHDT and CDR2 YYEEEE. The CDR3 contains 15 residues.

The V and J genes are TRBV28 and TRBJ1-2, with 7 bases aligning to TRBD1. The CDR3 extends over 14 amino acids. Looked up from germline, CDR1 is MDHEN and CDR2 is SYDVKM. The V and J ends lost 6 bases and 4 bases, in that order; junction bases with no gene match: 8. This CDR3 is CASSLSGQLYGYTF. The DNA for the CDR3 is TGTGCCAGCAGCCTATCGGGACAGCTCTATGGCTACACCTTC.

The chain is built from TRBV4-1 and TRBJ2-7; tentatively, D is TRBD1 or TRBD2 (5 bases each). CDR3 length: 16 amino acids. V lost 0 bases to trimming and J lost 1 base, with 13 bases between them. CDR1 MGHRA and CDR2 YSYEKL come from the germline V gene. The CDR3 reads CASSQDRDGASYEQYF. In nucleotides, the CDR3 is TGCGCCAGCAGCCAAGACCGGGACGGAGCTTCCTACGAGCAGTACTTC.

V and J are TRBV25-1 and TRBJ1-2, with D tentatively TRBD1 (5 bases). V was shortened by 3 bases and J by 7 bases, with 12 bases between the two germline ends. Per germline, CDR1 MGHDK and CDR2 SYGVNS. This CDR3 has 13 residues. The CDR3 here is CASSDPGRVGYTF. For the CDR3, the DNA is TGTGCCAGCAGTGATCCTGGCAGGGTTGGCTACACCTTC.

The J gene is TRBJ1-2, the V gene TRBV7-8; D ambiguous. The CDR3 extends over 14 amino acids. V dropped 0 bases and J dropped 3 bases, with 8 bases sitting between them. CDR1 is SGHVS, CDR2 FQNEAQ, per germline. CDR3 protein: CASSLAGWDYGYTF. DNA for the CDR3: TGTGCCAGCAGCTTAGCAGGGTGGGACTATGGCTACACCTTC.

The chain carries TRBV5-1 and TRBJ1-5, with D uncertain. Germline V gene lookup returns CDR1 SGHRS and CDR2 YFSETQ. This CDR3 contains 15 residues. Trimming shortened V by 0 bases and J by 3 bases, and 10 bases separated the two germline ends. CDR3 sequence: CASSLVSGINQPQHF. The CDR3 region has the DNA TGCGCCAGCAGCTTGGTATCCGGGATCAATCAGCCCCAGCATTTT.

This clone was recorded once. V and J are TRBV19 and TRBJ1-3; TRBD1 might be the D (5 bases). The germline V gene encodes CDR1 LNHDA and CDR2 SQIVND (reference sequence). Between the trimmed V and J ends, which lost 3 bases and 10 bases, there was a span of 10 bases. The CDR3 has 12 residues. The CDR3 DNA sequence: TGTGCCAGTAGTATCAACGGGGGGACCATATATTTT. Residues: CASSINGGTIYF.

The V call is TRBV27, the J call TRBJ2-3; D might be TRBD2 (5 bases). Trimming stripped 3 bases from V and 5 bases from J, with 6 bases between. CDR1 and CDR2 from the germline V gene are MNHEY and SMNVEV (reference sequence). This CDR3 contains 12 residues. CDR3 in DNA: TGTGCCAGCAGTTTCCGGGGAGATACGCAGTATTTT. Translation gives CASSFRGDTQYF.

DNA for the CDR3: TGTGCCAGCACCCAGGGACAGTATAATTCACCCCTCCACTTT. It specifies CASTQGQYNSPLHF. V is TRBV6-5 and J is TRBJ1-6, with TRBD1 identical over 7 bases. CDR1 is MNHEY and CDR2 is SVGAGI in the germline V gene. This CDR3 region has 14 residues. The V and J ends lost 7 bases and 4 bases, in that order; junction bases with no gene match: 4.

The chain is built from TRBV6-1 and TRBJ2-1; possible D gene TRBD2, 5 bases. The germline V gene has CDR1 MNHNS and CDR2 SASEGT. The CDR3 runs 14 residues. With 6 bases removed from V and 9 bases from J, the gap between germline ends came to 18 bases. The CDR3 sequence: CASRKTITPPEQFF. Written as DNA, the CDR3 is TGTGCCAGCAGAAAGACTATAACCCCCCCTGAGCAGTTCTTC.

The chain joins TRBV7-2 to TRBJ2-7; TRBD2 aligns across 7 bases. Germline V lookup: CDR1 SGHTA, CDR2 FQGNSA. The J segment lost 0 bases and the V segment lost 0 bases, leaving 2 bases of the junction unmatched. This CDR3 contains 15 residues. The CDR3 DNA reads as TGTGCCAGCAGCTTAGCCGGGGGGACCTCCTACGAGCAGTACTTC. It translates to CASSLAGGTSYEQYF.

The CDR3 DNA follows: TGCGCCAGCAGCCCCACAGGGAACCCCACAGATACGCAGTATTTT. Its protein is CASSPTGNPTDTQYF. This chain connects TRBV5-1 to TRBJ2-3, with D possibly TRBD1 on 6 matching bases. Germline CDR1 SGHRS, CDR2 YFSETQ. V lost 4 bases to trimming and J lost 2 bases, with 14 bases between them. The CDR3 has 15 amino acids.

The chain couples TRBV27 to TRBJ2-6; D remains ambiguous. V was shortened by 1 base and J by 0 bases, with 10 bases between the two germline ends. Germline V gives CDR1 MNHEY, CDR2 SMNVEV (reference sequence). This CDR3 is built from 17 residues. CDR3 residues: CASSLYFPSSGANVLTF. The CDR3 coding sequence is TGTGCCAGCAGTTTATATTTCCCTTCCTCTGGGGCCAACGTCCTGACTTTC. The entire variable domain, with the rest obtained from reference TRBV27 and TRBJ2-6, is as follows: EAQVTQNPRYLITVTGKKLTVTCSQNMNHEYMSWYRQDPGLGLRQIYYSMNVEVTDKGDVPEGYKVSRKEKRNFPLILESPSPNQTSLYFCASSLYFPSSGANVLTFGAGSRLTVL.

This clone was detected once. Here the CDR3 DNA reads TGTGCCAGCACCCGCCCGGGGCTTGGGGCCTCCTACGAGCAGTACTTC. Translated: CASTRPGLGASYEQYF. The rearrangement uses TRBV6-6 and TRBJ2-7; D tentatively fits TRBD1 or TRBD2 (5 bases each). The CDR3 runs to 16 residues. V was cut by 7 bases and J by 0 bases, with 19 bases left in between. Germline V gene sequence: CDR1 MNHNY, CDR2 SVGAGI (reference sequence).

This clone occurred a few times. V gene TRBV6-5 combines with J gene TRBJ1-2; TRBD1 might be the D (5 bases). Germline loops: CDR1 MNHEY, CDR2 SVGAGI. V lost 5 bases and J lost 7, with 17 bases in between. The CDR3 loop spans 14 amino acids. CDR3 sequence: CASSRLGAQSGYTF. The DNA for the CDR3 is TGTGCCAGCAGTAGATTAGGGGCGCAGAGTGGCTACACCTTC.

The rearrangement joins TRBV2 to TRBJ2-1; D remains ambiguous. V dropped 7 bases and J dropped 7 bases, with 8 bases sitting between them. The length of the CDR3 is 11 residues. CDR1 and CDR2 from the germline V gene are SNHLY and FYNNEI. The DNA of the CDR3 is TGTGCCAGCACTTGGCATAATGAGCAGTTCTTC. This gives the protein CASTWHNEQFF.

The gene calls are TRBV6-1 and TRBJ2-2; D is perhaps TRBD1 (5 bases). Trimming took off 3 bases at V and 4 bases at J, with 6 bases between the two ends. Germline-derived CDR1 and CDR2 are MNHNS and SASEGT. The CDR3 covers 13 residues. The CDR3 DNA sequence: TGTGCCAGCAGTGACCAGGGCACCGGGGAGCTGTTTTTT. This encodes CASSDQGTGELFF.

V usage is TRBV28 and J usage is TRBJ1-5; D might be TRBD1 (6 bases). The CDR3 spans 18 residues. Germline loops: CDR1 MDHEN, CDR2 SYDVKM. The V gene lost 3 bases and the J gene lost 1 base, with 19 bases spanning the gap. The CDR3 loop reads CASSFPPGEVRSNQPQHF. CDR3 bases: TGTGCCAGCAGTTTCCCCCCAGGGGAGGTTAGAAGCAATCAGCCCCAGCATTTT.

The V call is TRBV20-1, the J call TRBJ1-1; 8 positions agree with TRBD1. The CDR3 is made up of 11 amino acids. Germline V lookup: CDR1 DFQATT, CDR2 SNEGSKA (reference sequence). Germline trimming cut 7 bases from V and 4 bases from J; bases unmatched to any gene: 2. CDR3 DNA: TGCAGTGTTACAGGGGGCACTGAAGCTTTCTTT. Its protein is CSVTGGTEAFF.

The gene calls are TRBV7-8 and TRBJ2-2; 9 bases align to TRBD1. The germline V gene has CDR1 SGHVS and CDR2 FQNEAQ. V dropped 1 base and J dropped 3; count of bases not matched to a gene: 3. The length of the CDR3 is 16 residues. CDR3 sequence (DNA): TGTGCCAGCAGCTTAGGGGGACAGGGTTACACCGGGGAGCTGTTTTTT. Its translation is CASSLGGQGYTGELFF.